One and the same sample provided the 25 T cell receptor beta chains below, sequenced in a study of OX40 agonist ivuxolimab in advanced cancers. Receptors were amplified or captured by the immunoSEQ multiplex PCR assay. The clones in this table, taken by TCRdb from immuneACCESS, are in-frame only. Not every clone is retained; where verified, under half of the shortfall comes from an unresolved V gene, and the cause of the rest is unknown. The sample table contains tens of thousands of clones; only one count was recorded for roughly nine tenths of them. Jointly, the top ten make up 2.5% to 3% of the sample. The input for sequencing was CD4+ or CD8+ T cells sorted from blood, taken in a trial of the OX40 agonist ivuxolimab. The receptors were sampled from an adult with an advanced solid tumor such as melanoma, head and neck, liver or kidney cancer.

This chain connects TRBV7-9 to TRBJ2-7, with D maybe TRBD1 (5 bases). This CDR3 has 13 residues. Germline loops: CDR1 SEHNR, CDR2 FQNEAQ (reference sequence). V dropped 1 base and J dropped 2 bases, with 6 bases sitting between them. As DNA, the CDR3 is TGTGCCAGCAGCTTAGGGGGCACCTACGAGCAGTACTTC. It is translated as CASSLGGTYEQYF.

The chain joins TRBV4-2 to TRBJ2-2; no clear D. The V end was cut by 4 bases, the J end by 4 bases, with 7 bases between. Germline CDR1 and CDR2: LGHNA and YNFKEQ. This CDR3 contains 13 residues. CDR3 amino acids: CASSPHVTGELFF. The CDR3 DNA follows: TGTGCCAGCAGCCCTCATGTCACCGGGGAGCTGTTTTTT.

V and J are TRBV7-9 and TRBJ1-6; D perhaps matches TRBD1 (5 bases). CDR3 length: 15 amino acids. The V end lost 5 bases, the J end lost 7 bases, and 15 bases lay between the germline ends. Per germline, CDR1 SEHNR and CDR2 FQNEAQ (reference sequence). The CDR3 DNA reads as TGTGCCAGCAGCCCCCGGGACCCAGGGAATTCACCCCTCCACTTT. This encodes CASSPRDPGNSPLHF. The full variable domain, with the rest looked up from reference TRBV7-9 and TRBJ1-6, is DTGVSQNPRHKITKRGQNVTFRCDPISEHNRLYWYRQTLGQGPEFLTYFQNEAQLEKSRLLSDRFSAERPKGSFSTLEIQRTEQGDSAMYLCASSPRDPGNSPLHFGNGTRLTVT.

The V and J genes are TRBV5-6 and TRBJ1-2; D is unresolved. With 5 bases removed from V and 4 bases from J, the gap between germline ends came to 15 bases. The CDR3 length is 14 residues. Germline-derived CDR1 and CDR2 are SGHDT and YYEEEE. The CDR3 reads CASSPLETVYGYTF. The CDR3 nucleotides read TGTGCCAGCAGTCCCCTGGAAACCGTCTATGGCTACACCTTC.

The gene calls are TRBV5-1 and TRBJ2-4, with D maybe TRBD1 (6 bases). CDR1 SGHRS and CDR2 YFSETQ come from the germline V gene. CDR3 size: 15 residues. V gave up 8 bases and J gave up 0 bases, with 15 bases separating them. The CDR3 here is CASRGTNLAKNIQYF. Written as DNA, the CDR3 is TGCGCCAGTAGGGGGACAAATCTAGCCAAAAACATTCAGTACTTC.

V usage is TRBV5-1 and J usage is TRBJ2-2, with TRBD2 matching over 7 bases. The V gene's germline CDR1 is SGHRS and CDR2 YFSETQ. The CDR3 loop spans 17 amino acids. Losses at the gene ends were 4 bases for V and 2 bases for J; bases not matched to a gene: 11. For the CDR3, the DNA is TGCGCCAGCAGCGCCCGATCCGGGACTACCAACACCGGGGAGCTGTTTTTT. Translating it yields CASSARSGTTNTGELFF.

The chain employs TRBV7-2 and TRBJ1-3, with 7 bases that match TRBD1. This CDR3 has 18 residues. V shed 5 bases, J shed 0 bases, and the junction held 13 bases outside the gene matches. The germline gives CDR1 SGHTA, CDR2 FQGNSA. CDR3 sequence (DNA): TGTGCCAGCAGCGTGACCCGGACAGGTGATTTCTCTGGAAACACCATATATTTT. Translating it yields CASSVTRTGDFSGNTIYF.

The V gene is TRBV6-5, the J gene TRBJ1-6; the match to TRBD1 covers 8 bases. CDR1 and CDR2 from the germline V gene are MNHEY and SVGAGI. The CDR3 contains 14 residues. The V segment lost 2 bases and the J segment 11 bases; nucleotides outside the gene matches: 5. CDR3 DNA sequence: TGTGCCAGCAGTTACGGGACAGGTGTAACACCCCTCCACTTT. Its protein product is CASSYGTGVTPLHF.

As concerns this clone: Other nucleotide sequences in the sample specify the same CDR3. This chain connects TRBV5-1 to TRBJ1-1; D is ambiguous. The CDR3 is 14 residues long. Germline CDR1 reads SGHRS; CDR2 reads YFSETQ. Trimming cost V 0 bases and J 1 base, with 7 bases left between them. The CDR3 reads CASSLDRPNTEAFF. CDR3 coding DNA: TGCGCCAGCAGCTTGGATCGCCCGAACACTGAAGCTTTCTTT.

The gene calls are TRBV2 and TRBJ2-1, with no clear D. V lost 4 bases, J lost 5 bases, and 27 bases lay in between. Germline CDR1 reads SNHLY; CDR2 reads FYNNEI. The CDR3 runs to 19 residues. As DNA, the CDR3 is TGTGCCAGCAGTGTTGTTCCGTTGGGCCACAAATCGATAGACAATGAGCAGTTCTTC. This sequence encodes CASSVVPLGHKSIDNEQFF. Combining the CDR3 with reference TRBV2 and TRBJ2-1 gives the whole variable domain EPEVTQTPSHQVTQMGQEVILRCVPISNHLYFYWYRQILGQKVEFLVSFYNNEISEKSEIFDDQFSVERPDGSNFTLKIRSTKLEDSAMYFCASSVVPLGHKSIDNEQFFGPGTRLTVL.

The V call is TRBV7-6, the J call TRBJ2-3; 12 nucleotides line up with TRBD1. V was pared by 3 bases and J by 8 bases, with 18 bases of the junction left unmatched. This CDR3 contains 19 residues. From germline, CDR1 is SGHVS and CDR2 FNYEAQ. The CDR3: CASSFRDRGRKGSGGTQYF. CDR3 bases: TGTGCCAGCAGCTTCCGGGACAGGGGGCGAAAGGGGTCCGGAGGTACGCAGTATTTT.

V is TRBV10-3 and J is TRBJ2-1; TRBD1 aligns across 7 bases. CDR1 ENHRY and CDR2 SYGVKD come from the germline V gene. The V gene end was trimmed by 11 bases and the J gene end by 5 bases; junction bases not matched to a gene: 9. CDR3 length: 13 amino acids. The CDR3 here is CASTGQENNEQFF. For the CDR3, the DNA is TGTGCCTCCACTGGACAGGAAAACAATGAGCAGTTCTTC.

This chain uses TRBV28 with TRBJ2-1; no definite D call. The CDR3 is 18 amino acids. Germline CDR1 MDHEN, CDR2 SYDVKM. V was shortened by 8 bases and J by 0 bases, with 23 bases between the two germline ends. CDR3 in amino acids: CASSLPPRQQPSYNEQFF. CDR3 bases: TGTGCCAGCTCTTTACCCCCCCGGCAGCAGCCCTCCTACAATGAGCAGTTCTTC.

In DNA, the CDR3 is TGTGCCAGCAGCTTAGGGACAGGGTCCCAGCCCCAGCATTTT. The encoded protein is CASSLGTGSQPQHF. The rearrangement joins TRBV11-2 to TRBJ1-5, with 8 bases aligning to TRBD1. V dropped 1 base and J dropped 7; count of bases not matched to a gene: 3. CDR3 size: 14 residues. The germline gives CDR1 SGHAT, CDR2 FQNNGV.

The chain is built from TRBV11-3 and TRBJ2-1; 8 bases match TRBD2. CDR3 length: 15 amino acids. V was pared by 5 bases and J by 6 bases, with 9 bases of the junction left unmatched. Germline V CDR1 and CDR2: SGHNT, YENEEA. The CDR3 spells CASSPGTSWSNEQFF. The CDR3 nucleotides read TGTGCCAGCAGCCCAGGGACTAGTTGGAGCAATGAGCAGTTCTTC. The whole variable domain, filled in from reference TRBV11-3 and TRBJ2-1, reads EAGVVQSPRYKIIEKKQPVAFWCNPISGHNTLYWYLQNLGQGPELLIRYENEEAVDDSQLPKDRFSAERLKGVDSTLKIQPAELGDSAVYLCASSPGTSWSNEQFFGPGTRLTVL.

This chain connects TRBV30 to TRBJ2-6; D remains ambiguous. This CDR3 spans 14 amino acids. CDR1 GTSNPN and CDR2 SVGIG come from the germline V gene (reference sequence). Trimming took 2 bases from V and 0 from J, leaving 5 bases between them. This CDR3 is CAWSTPSGANVLTF. The CDR3 DNA reads as TGTGCCTGGAGTACCCCCTCTGGGGCCAACGTCCTGACTTTC.

V and J are TRBV7-2 and TRBJ1-1; D not certain. Trimming removed 5 bases at V and 7 bases at J, with 17 bases between. This CDR3 has 14 amino acids. Germline V CDR1 and CDR2: SGHTA, FQGNSA. In DNA form, the CDR3 reads TGTGCCAGCAGCCGCCGGGCCTTAGAAGGTGAAGCTTTCTTT. Encoded protein: CASSRRALEGEAFF.

CDR3 DNA sequence: TGTGCCAGCTCACCAGGGACAGGGCTGAACACTGAAGCTTTCTTT. Translated, it gives CASSPGTGLNTEAFF. The chain uses TRBV18 and TRBJ1-1; the match to TRBD1 covers 9 bases. The V gene's germline CDR1 is KGHSH and CDR2 LQKENI. J lost 0 bases, V lost 2 bases, and 1 base had no gene match. The CDR3 has 15 amino acids.

The chain's CDR3 is CASSSNEQFF. CDR3 in DNA: TGTGCCAGCAGCTCAAATGAGCAGTTCTTC. The chain has TRBV28 and TRBJ2-1; no reliable D call. The CDR3 length is 10 residues. Trimming pared 6 bases from V and 7 bases from J, leaving 4 bases between. From germline, CDR1 is MDHEN and CDR2 SYDVKM.

V gene TRBV28 combines with J gene TRBJ1-1, with a weak D call TRBD1 (6 bases). This CDR3 contains 15 residues. Per germline, CDR1 MDHEN and CDR2 SYDVKM. V was trimmed by 6 bases and J by 0 bases, leaving 14 bases between them. CDR3 loop: CASRYRDRLNTEAFF. Here the CDR3 DNA reads TGTGCCAGCAGATATCGTGACAGGTTGAACACTGAAGCTTTCTTT.

The chain carries TRBV7-9 and TRBJ1-1; D might be TRBD1 (6 bases). Germline-derived CDR1 and CDR2 are SEHNR and FQNEAQ (reference sequence). The CDR3 is 15 residues long. Trimming removed 5 bases at V and 1 base at J, with 14 bases between. This CDR3 is CASSPWGAWNTEAFF. CDR3 DNA: TGTGCCAGCAGCCCCTGGGGGGCGTGGAACACTGAAGCTTTCTTT.

This chain links TRBV6-6 with TRBJ2-7; TRBD1 or TRBD2 may be the D gene (5 bases each). The CDR3 is made up of 16 amino acids. Trimming shortened V by 0 bases and J by 2 bases, and 14 bases separated the two germline ends. Germline CDR1 reads MNHNY; CDR2 reads SVGAGI (reference sequence). For the CDR3, the DNA is TGTGCCAGCAGTTACTCACCGGGGCACCAAACCTACGAGCAGTACTTC. The encoded protein is CASSYSPGHQTYEQYF.

The V and J genes are TRBV5-1 and TRBJ2-1, with D unclear. The ends were cut back, 4 bases at V and 0 bases at J, with 8 bases in the middle. This CDR3 region has 14 residues. Germline V lookup: CDR1 SGHRS, CDR2 YFSETQ. CDR3 sequence reads: CASSQVASYNEQFF. The CDR3 DNA is TGCGCCAGCAGCCAGGTGGCCTCCTACAATGAGCAGTTCTTC. Combining the CDR3 with reference TRBV5-1 and TRBJ2-1 gives the whole variable domain KAGVTQTPRYLIKTRGQQVTLSCSPISGHRSVSWYQQTPGQGLQFLFEYFSETQRNKGNFPGRFSGRQFSNSRSEMNVSTLELGDSALYLCASSQVASYNEQFFGPGTRLTVL.

The chain is built from TRBV9 and TRBJ1-6; D unclear. The germline V gene has CDR1 SGDLS and CDR2 YYNGEE. V was clipped by 1 base and J by 8 bases, with 10 bases between them. The CDR3 has 14 amino acids. DNA of the CDR3: TGTGCCAGCAGCGTAAATCCTCGGGATTCACCCCTCCACTTT. It specifies CASSVNPRDSPLHF.

This sequence joins TRBV27 and TRBJ1-5; 9 bases line up with TRBD1. Germline V lookup: CDR1 MNHEY, CDR2 SMNVEV (reference sequence). The CDR3 loop spans 17 amino acids. Trimming at V came to 7 bases and at J to 4 bases, leaving 14 bases not matched to a gene. CDR3 sequence reads: CASNFLGQGRKNQPQHF. The CDR3 DNA follows: TGTGCCAGCAATTTCTTGGGACAGGGAAGGAAGAATCAGCCCCAGCATTTT.